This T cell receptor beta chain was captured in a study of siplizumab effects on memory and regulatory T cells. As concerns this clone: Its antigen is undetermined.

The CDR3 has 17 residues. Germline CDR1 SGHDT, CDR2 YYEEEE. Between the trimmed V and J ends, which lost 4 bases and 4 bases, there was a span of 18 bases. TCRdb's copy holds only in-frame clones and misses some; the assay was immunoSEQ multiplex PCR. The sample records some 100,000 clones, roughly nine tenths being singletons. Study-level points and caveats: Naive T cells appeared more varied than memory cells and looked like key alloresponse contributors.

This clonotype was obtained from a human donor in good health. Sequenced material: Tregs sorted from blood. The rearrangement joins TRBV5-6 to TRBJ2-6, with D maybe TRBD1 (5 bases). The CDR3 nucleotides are TGTGCCAGCAGCATCCTTCCGGTAGGGGCAGGGGCCAACGTCCTGACTTTC. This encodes CASSILPVGAGANVLTF. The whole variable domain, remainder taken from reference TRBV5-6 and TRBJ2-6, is DAGVTQSPTHLIKTRGQQVTLRCSPKSGHDTVSWYQQALGQGPQFIFQYYEEEERQRGNFPDRFSGHQFPNYSSELNVNALLLGDSALYLCASSILPVGAGANVLTFGAGSRLTVL.